These 18 T cell receptor beta chains were all obtained from the same sample, sequenced in a study of blood T cell repertoires in COVID-19. The table came from immunoSEQ multiplex PCR; TCRdb's copy has only in-frame clones and leaves some out. The sample yields a few hundred thousand clones, 80% to 85% seen once. What was sequenced was peripheral blood. The origin of the receptors is an older woman with COVID-19, enrolled during active disease.

The rearrangement links TRBV30 to TRBJ1-2; 10 bases agree with TRBD1. This CDR3 has 14 residues. Trimming cost V 5 bases and J 4 bases; bases outside gene matches: 7. Germline CDR1 and CDR2: GTSNPN and SVGIG (reference sequence). CDR3: CAWEEDRGIYGYTF. The CDR3 nucleotides read TGTGCCTGGGAGGAGGACAGGGGGATCTATGGCTACACCTTC.

The chain couples TRBV2 to TRBJ1-1; 9 bases fit TRBD1. V lost 4 bases and J lost 11; bases outside the gene matches: 8. Looked up from germline, CDR1 is SNHLY and CDR2 is FYNNEI. The CDR3 sequence is 13 residues long. The CDR3 region has the DNA TGTGCCAGCAGTGGTGGGACAGGGAGGCTGGCTTTCTTT. Its protein is CASSGGTGRLAFF.

Details on this clone: Its ends do not fully match the called genes, so a read error is possible. The chain employs TRBV6-1 and TRBJ2-1, with a possible D match to TRBD2 (5 bases). Germline-derived CDR1 and CDR2 are MNHNS and SASEGT. CDR3 length equals 15 residues. The CDR3 DNA reads TGTGCCAGCTGTGAGGGAGCGGCCTCCTACAATGAGCAGTTCTTC. It yields the protein CASCEGAASYNEQFF.

The chain joins TRBV29-1 to TRBJ2-7; 9 bases line up with TRBD1. Germline assignment: CDR1 SQVTM and CDR2 ANQGSEA. This CDR3 has 14 residues. Unmatched junction bases numbered 8, after V lost 6 bases and J lost 2 bases. As DNA, the CDR3 is TGCAGCGTCCGTTCCGGGACAGGGACCTACGAGCAGTACTTC. Its translation is CSVRSGTGTYEQYF.

This clone was counted between two and nine times. This sequence joins TRBV18 and TRBJ1-5, with TRBD1 matching over 7 bases. The germline CDR1 and CDR2 sequences are KGHSH and LQKENI. This CDR3 comprises 16 residues. V shed 2 bases and J 5 bases; nucleotides not matched to a gene: 9. This CDR3 reads CASSPRDSLGDQPQHF. In nucleotides, the CDR3 is TGTGCCAGCTCACCAAGGGACAGCCTCGGGGATCAGCCCCAGCATTTT.

The chain combines TRBV7-2 with TRBJ2-5; no reliable D call. The CDR3 is made up of 14 amino acids. Germline V gives CDR1 SGHTA, CDR2 FQGNSA. Deletions cut 5 bases from V and 2 bases from J, with 12 bases between. The CDR3 nucleotides read TGTGCCAGCAGCGTCCGAGGTACGCAAGAGACCCAGTACTTC. This codes for CASSVRGTQETQYF.

CDR3 sequence: CAWKLTRGQGISPLHF. The CDR3, as DNA: TGTGCCTGGAAATTGACCCGAGGACAGGGTATTTCACCCCTCCACTTT. This chain uses TRBV30 with TRBJ1-6, with TRBD1 matching 8 bases. Germline trimming cut 4 bases from V and 9 bases from J; bases unmatched to any gene: 14. CDR1 is GTSNPN, CDR2 SVGIG, per germline (reference sequence). This CDR3 has 16 amino acids.

The V call is TRBV5-1, the J call TRBJ2-7, with 8 bases that match TRBD2. The CDR3 runs 15 residues. The V gene's germline CDR1 is SGHRS and CDR2 YFSETQ. With V trimmed by 6 bases and J by 1 base, 9 bases remained unmatched. The CDR3 is CASKVRAGGSYEQYF. In DNA form, the CDR3 reads TGCGCCAGCAAGGTTAGGGCGGGAGGTTCCTACGAGCAGTACTTC.

V usage is TRBV4-3 and J usage is TRBJ2-1; TRBD2 agrees at 9 bases. CDR3 length: 18 residues. V shed 0 bases and J 0 bases; nucleotides not matched to a gene: 6. Germline CDR1 and CDR2: LGHNA and YSLEER. The CDR3: CASSQDLNSGSSYNEQFF. Written as DNA, the CDR3 is TGCGCCAGCAGCCAAGACCTAAATAGCGGGAGCTCCTACAATGAGCAGTTCTTC.

In its sample, this clone was seen once. The chain employs TRBV24-1 and TRBJ2-2, with 7 nucleotides matching TRBD1. With V trimmed by 6 bases and J by 5 bases, 5 bases remained unmatched. The germline gives CDR1 KGHDR, CDR2 SFDVKD. The CDR3 totals 14 residues. CDR3 amino acids: CATSRQGVTGELFF. The CDR3 DNA is TGTGCCACCAGTCGGCAGGGGGTGACCGGGGAGCTGTTTTTT.

The rearrangement joins TRBV12-3 or TRBV12-4 to TRBJ2-1; no reliable D call. Between the trimmed V and J ends, which lost 4 bases and 12 bases, there was a span of 7 bases. The CDR3 contains 10 residues. This CDR3 reads CASSSDSQFF. As DNA, the CDR3 is TGTGCCAGCAGTTCTGACTCGCAGTTCTTC.

This clone showed up just once. The CDR3 here is CASSKQGTEGYTF. Here the CDR3 DNA reads TGTGCCAGCAGCAAACAGGGGACAGAGGGCTACACCTTC. The V gene is TRBV9, the J gene TRBJ1-2; 7 bases map to TRBD1. Germline V gives CDR1 SGDLS, CDR2 YYNGEE. Trimming took 4 bases from V and 8 from J; bases not matched to a gene: 8. CDR3 length equals 13 residues.

The V gene is TRBV19, the J gene TRBJ2-2; D is ambiguous. The germline V and J ends were trimmed by 2 bases and 3 bases, with 7 bases remaining between them. Germline assignment: CDR1 LNHDA and CDR2 SQIVND (reference sequence). CDR3 length equals 14 residues. The CDR3 DNA is TGTGCCAGTAGTATACCCTCTGACACCGGGGAGCTGTTTTTT. It specifies CASSIPSDTGELFF.

The V call is TRBV24-1, the J call TRBJ1-1, with 8 bases aligning to TRBD1. With 4 bases clipped from V and 1 base from J, the junction kept 4 bases outside the gene matches. CDR3 size: 15 residues. CDR1 and CDR2 (germline): KGHDR, SFDVKD. The CDR3 sequence: CATSESGQGNTEAFF. As DNA, the CDR3 is TGTGCCACCAGTGAAAGCGGACAGGGGAACACTGAAGCTTTCTTT.

The rearrangement joins TRBV10-2 to TRBJ2-5; D is perhaps TRBD2 (5 bases). The V and J ends lost 1 base and 5 bases respectively, with 11 bases between them. Looked up from germline, CDR1 is WSHSY and CDR2 is SAAADI. The CDR3 runs 14 residues. CDR3 residues: CASSELGRRETQYF. The CDR3 coding sequence is TGCGCCAGCAGTGAGTTGGGCAGGAGGGAGACCCAGTACTTC.

The CDR3 nucleotides are TGTGCCAGCAGCTCGGGGCGGGGTTTCGACACAGATACGCAGTATTTT. It specifies CASSSGRGFDTDTQYF. The gene calls are TRBV5-5 and TRBJ2-3, with a possible D match to TRBD2 (6 bases). V was cut by 3 bases and J by 2 bases, with 16 bases left in between. The CDR3 contains 16 residues. The germline CDR1 and CDR2 sequences are SGHKS and YYEKEE (reference sequence).

The genes are TRBV7-9 and TRBJ2-7; D uncertain. Germline lookup yields CDR1 SEHNR and CDR2 FQNEAQ (reference sequence). The V end was cut by 4 bases, the J end by 3 bases, with 4 bases between. CDR3 length equals 11 residues. This CDR3 reads CASSSRYEQYF. The CDR3 nucleotides are TGTGCCAGCAGCTCCCGCTACGAGCAGTACTTC.

The gene calls are TRBV7-9 and TRBJ2-6, with 10 bases fitting TRBD1. The CDR3 contains 17 residues. From germline, CDR1 is SEHNR and CDR2 FQNEAQ (reference sequence). V shed 6 bases, J shed 3 bases, and the junction held 8 bases outside the gene matches. For the CDR3, the DNA is TGTGCCAGCAGTCGACAGGGGGCGAGGGTTGGGGCCAACGTCCTGACTTTC. This sequence encodes CASSRQGARVGANVLTF.